This T cell receptor beta chain was recovered during a study of cytomegalovirus exposure and HLA in healthy donors (dated by TCRdb to 2016 to 2017). For the wider study: An earlier analysis of several hundred of the donors reported roughly 300 Gb of sequence data and around 100 million unique TCR beta sequences obtained from some 170 million T cells. An early release that covered about 600 HLA-typed donors contained approximately 290 gigabases of sequencing data and around 80 million unique TCR sequences. In an earlier analysis of a few hundred of the donors, high-throughput TCR beta sequencing was used to judge whether each TCR beta V gene segment behaved as functional or pseudogenic. The aim of the study was to test whether cataloging public T cell receptors could identify signatures of past pathogen exposure. A later genetic analysis took genome-wide SNP genotypes for about three fifths of the roughly 670 donors and used that subset as a discovery cohort. All discovery cohort repertoires had been generated using a single sequencing platform. In addition to the first cohort of 666 subjects, a separate validation cohort of about 120 different subjects was used. Typing coverage varied by locus: roughly 629-640 donors for A, B, C, DRB1 and DQB1; roughly 520 for DQA1; more than 600 for DPA1; roughly 470 for DPB1. To predict cytomegalovirus infection status, the study brought together high-throughput TCR immunosequencing, statistical association of individual TCRs with disease status, and machine learning. Among the roughly 400 genotyped donors, approximately 82% belonged to the genetic ancestry cluster associated with self-reported Caucasian donors. HLA typing included class I and class II loci at four-digit resolution. The later analysis used no new phenotypic data to find candidate immune exposures, relying instead on TCR beta sequences and their occurrence across donors. Donor age, sex, ethnicity and CMV serostatus were compiled alongside the repertoire data. Among around 400 genotyped donors of the cohort, an average of approximately 220,000 unique TCR beta nucleotide sequences was sequenced per donor, of which approximately 18% were non-productive. The T cell repertoires of around 670 subjects were profiled by immunosequencing and related to cytomegalovirus serostatus. A later analysis re-examined previously published TCR beta repertoires from several hundred donors and added high-resolution HLA genotyping to investigate patterns of TCR occurrence. Four or five DR-DQ haplotypes were handled as single units for association and clustering, since linkage in the cohort was strong. What the research found in general, with its limitations: The classifier was reported to diagnose cytomegalovirus status with high specificity and sensitivity in both the original cohort and the validation cohort. A later genetic analysis reported fewer N-insertions in productive TCRs among donors in an Asian-associated ancestry cluster than the roughly 700-donor mean. Broadly in line with IMGT annotations, most TCR beta V segments showed up in productive rearrangements about 87% or about 30% of the time in an earlier analysis of 450 to 750 of the donors. According to a later analysis, parvovirus B19, influenza, CMV and Epstein-Barr virus appeared linked to several top co-occurrence clusters. Specific HLA alleles were associated with 15,000 to 20,000 TCR beta sequences at a false discovery rate of 0.05 in a later analysis. Because counts were too low, seventeen rarely observed V segments, including chromosome 9 orphons, were excluded from the earlier analysis of 587 of the donors. The 87-base-pair reads could not distinguish some IMGT-functional V segments, including TRBV6-2 and TRBV6-3, so those segments were excluded. The study gave a list of about 150 TCR beta chains associated with cytomegalovirus. Most TCR sequences were observed very rarely across donors, whereas some public TCRs were present in many individuals. The sequencing pipeline was judged likely to have produced a cluster of highly shared sequence variants as a technical artifact. In a later analysis, HLA-associated TCR beta chains showed more clonal expansion and lower generation probabilities than non-associated chains that were equally common. The presence/absence analyses assumed that sequencing depth was roughly uniform across donors, and that assumption may not be true. An association between a missense DCLRE1C variant and V-gene and J-gene trimming of TCR beta chains was found in a later genetic analysis and replicated in an independent cohort. When HLA alleles, especially DR and DQ, strongly co-occurred, attributing TCR associations to individual alleles was difficult. A later analysis found that most CMV-associated TCR beta chains appeared HLA-restricted, with HLA associations seemingly driven largely by CMV exposure. According to the authors, the approach could potentially be generalized to other disease states and immunological phenotypes. Immune exposure information for the cohort was limited to CMV serostatus. Only TCR beta chains were sequenced in this cohort, and the absence of alpha or paired-chain data limited detectable features. In vitro tests confirmed that a few of the cytomegalovirus-associated TCR beta chains recognize cytomegalovirus antigens. Correlated functional status among segregating V segments might be attributable to linkage disequilibrium, but an unknown experimental factor could not be ruled out. In a later analysis, the rate of TCR association differed among HLA loci, with DRB1 alleles having the most associated TCRs and HLA-C alleles having the fewest. A further reported finding was that TCR beta sequences accurately predicted the HLA-A and HLA-B alleles for most subjects in the first cohort. Because some donors lacked HLA typing at each locus, the association tests relied only on the typed subset.

From the germline V gene, CDR1 is SGHDT and CDR2 is YYEEEE. V and J lose 9 bases and 4 bases, and a span of 13 bases separates them. The CDR3 holds 12 amino acids from the cysteine to the phenylalanine. The read is trimmed to its CDR3 DNA, 36 bases read in frame from base 1. The cohort comprised 670 or so healthy bone marrow donors. All cohort members were sampled while nominally healthy, although unrecorded immune exposures were likely present. The donor tested CMV seronegative and was one of the 352 seronegative cohort members. A peripheral blood sample was collected from each donor, and TCR beta sequencing was performed on peripheral blood mononuclear cells. Genomic DNA was extracted from the blood cell samples with the Qiagen DNeasy Blood Extraction Kit. This clone was picked up one time. The clone's antigen remains unknown. Nothing much larger sits one base from this clone, and base qualities are not available.

The method was the immunoSEQ multiplex PCR assay. For the multiplex PCR, a mixture combining 60 forward primers for TCR Vbeta segments and 13 reverse primers for TCR Jbeta segments was used. A multiplex PCR assay on genomic DNA amplified the CDR3 region of rearranged TCR beta genes. Amplified TCR beta libraries were sequenced as 87-base-pair reads on the Illumina HiSeq System. The authors' analysis ran thus. A later analysis tallied about 77 million unique TCR beta chains across the 550 to 850 repertoires, and some 12 million of those chains were shared by two or more donors. A nearest-neighbor algorithm error-corrected the raw reads and collapsed the reads into unique sequences, merging closely related sequences to remove PCR and sequencing errors. CDR3 sequences were aligned to IMGT reference sequences to assign V, D and J gene segments. Each retained sequence needed at least a six-nucleotide match to both a V gene segment and a J gene segment. A rearrangement was called productive if the CDR3 had no stop codons and remained in frame with V and J, and every other rearrangement was called non-productive. CDR3 was defined according to IMGT convention as the region running from the second conserved V-encoded cysteine to the conserved J-encoded phenylalanine. In an earlier analysis of more than 550 of the donors, sequences lacking an unambiguous match to a single V gene segment were excluded. An earlier analysis of 587 of the donors classified V segments as functional when productive rearrangements were above 56.7% and as segregating when the standard deviation between donors was above 5%. To diagnose cytomegalovirus status from the catalog of TCR beta chain sequences, a statistical classification framework was built. In a later analysis, V and J genes were assigned by comparing TCR nucleotide sequences against IMGT/GENE-DB human TR gene sequences. The TCRdist pipeline was used in a later analysis to assign CDR3 sequences and most-parsimonious VDJ recombination scenarios. A later analysis defined each TCR beta chain by its CDR3 amino acid sequence plus V-gene family, and excluded reads lacking a unique V-gene family. As a way to deal with suspected cross-contamination and a sequencing artifact, a later analysis dropped 592 nucleotide sequences that were highly shared and had low generation probability. A later analysis calculated a clonal expansion index for each public chain from normalized within-repertoire ranks of inferred template counts. Generation probabilities in a later analysis came from a VDJ recombination model fitted to out-of-frame rearrangements, and those results were checked against IGoR. A later analysis scored TCR-TCR, TCR-HLA and TCR-CMV co-occurrence with hypergeometric tests, applying a repertoire-size bias correction to TCR pairs. To estimate false discovery rates, a later analysis permuted the HLA or CMV assignments 20 times. In a later analysis, co-occurring TCRs were grouped using DBSCAN, with TCRdist sequence similarity added in when clustering inside HLA-allele-positive subsets. Repertoires with fewer than 30,000 or more than 120,000 public chains, plus five repertoires with anomalous nucleotide sharing, were excluded from co-occurrence clustering. As stored in TCRdb, this immuneACCESS dataset retains in-frame rearrangements with V and J assigned. A fraction of the clones does not appear; measured against another copy, unresolved V genes explain less than half of the discrepancy, and the remainder lacks a known reason. D and trimming come from the DNA, and the V and J calls and clone size come from that table. The sample records some 180,000 clones, over 65% of which are singletons. 1.8% of the sample rests with the top ten.

The TCR was taken from a woman younger than 45 in good health and CMV-seronegative. The rearranged chain carries TRBV5-6 and TRBJ2-5; a weak D assignment points to TRBD2 (5 bases agree). Sequenced material: PBMCs. For the CDR3, the sequence is CATTGGRETQYF. The nucleotide sequence is TGTGCCACCACGGGTGGGAGAGAGACCCAGTACTTC.